The 20 T cell receptor beta chains given below trace back to one sample, sequenced in a study of blood T cell repertoires in COVID-19. Method: immunoSEQ multiplex PCR; TCRdb's copy keeps in-frame clones and lacks some. The data show over 250,000 clones, over 75% seen once. The specimen was peripheral blood. Every receptor here comes from a human donor in a cohort sampled during active COVID-19.

The rearrangement links TRBV19 to TRBJ2-3; D is ambiguous. CDR1 LNHDA and CDR2 SQIVND come from the germline V gene (reference sequence). V lost 5 bases and J 2 bases, leaving 8 bases between the germline ends. The CDR3 length is 13 residues. CDR3 coding DNA: TGTGCCAGTAGTTGGGCAGCCACAGATACGCAGTATTTT. Residues: CASSWAATDTQYF.

This chain connects TRBV9 to TRBJ2-7; unclear D gene. Trimming took 1 base from V and 0 from J, leaving 11 bases between them. Germline V gene data show CDR1 as SGDLS and CDR2 as YYNGEE. The CDR3 loop spans 15 amino acids. The CDR3 reads CASSVKADSSYEQYF. In DNA, the CDR3 is TGTGCCAGCAGCGTAAAGGCGGATAGCTCCTACGAGCAGTACTTC.

The chain recombines TRBV21-1 with TRBJ2-5; the table's D call TRBD1 went unverified against the DNA. TRBV21-1 is a listed pseudogene. The CDR3 contains 18 residues. The CDR3 region has the DNA TGTGCCAGCAGCAAAGCTATGGGACAGGGGATCCAGGGAGAGACCCAGTACTTC. This encodes CASSKAMGQGIQGETQYF.

In regard to this clone: This same CDR3 is encoded by further DNA sequences in the sample. The genes are TRBV29-1 and TRBJ1-1; 7 bases are a match to TRBD1. V lost 6 bases and J lost 1; bases outside the gene matches: 2. Per germline, CDR1 SQVTM and CDR2 ANQGSEA. The CDR3 is 12 residues long. The CDR3 DNA reads TGCAGCGTGACAGGGTCGAACACTGAAGCTTTCTTT. Residues: CSVTGSNTEAFF.

The chain uses TRBV28 and TRBJ2-7; the D is unclear. Trimming stripped 6 bases from V and 1 base from J, with 7 bases between. CDR1 is MDHEN and CDR2 is SYDVKM in the germline V gene. This CDR3 comprises 12 residues. This CDR3 is CASRAASYEQYF. CDR3 DNA sequence: TGTGCCAGCAGGGCAGCGTCCTACGAGCAGTACTTC. Complete variable domain (other parts from reference TRBV28 and TRBJ2-7): DVKVTQSSRYLVKRTGEKVFLECVQDMDHENMFWYRQDPGLGLRLIYFSYDVKMKEKGDIPEGYSVSREKKERFSLILESASTNQTSMYLCASRAASYEQYFGPGTRLTVT.

This clone was picked up one time. The chain employs TRBV5-4 and TRBJ1-2; the match to TRBD1 covers 7 bases. CDR3 length equals 16 residues. Trimming removed 2 bases from V and 4 bases from J; junction bases left unmatched: 11. CDR1 and CDR2 (germline): SGHNT, YYREEE (reference sequence). CDR3 DNA: TGTGCCAGCAGCTTAGGCGGAGGGGGACAGCGCTATGGCTACACCTTC. As protein: CASSLGGGGQRYGYTF. The full variable domain, completed using reference TRBV5-4 and TRBJ1-2, is ETGVTQSPTHLIKTRGQQVTLRCSSQSGHNTVSWYQQALGQGPQFIFQYYREEENGRGNFPPRFSGLQFPNYSSELNVNALELDDSALYLCASSLGGGGQRYGYTFGSGTRLTVV.

This clone was seen only a few times. The chain carries TRBV7-9 and TRBJ2-7, with D possibly matching TRBD2 (6 bases). Germline values: CDR1 SEHNR, CDR2 FQNEAQ (reference sequence). The CDR3 is made up of 13 amino acids. Trimming took off 7 bases at V and 0 bases at J, with 10 bases between the two ends. The DNA for the CDR3 is TGTGCCAGCAATATCGGGAGCTCCTACGAGCAGTACTTC. This codes for CASNIGSSYEQYF.

This clone was detected once. This chain uses TRBV4-1 with TRBJ2-7; TRBD2 might be the D (6 bases). V lost 1 base and J lost 4, with 11 bases in between. CDR1 is MGHRA, CDR2 YSYEKL, per germline. CDR3 length: 14 amino acids. For the CDR3, the DNA is TGCGCCAGCAGCCAAGGCGGGACCCCTTACGAGCAGTACTTC. Amino acid sequence: CASSQGGTPYEQYF.

V is TRBV27 and J is TRBJ2-7; 8 bases are a match to TRBD2. The CDR3 sequence is 12 residues long. The trim removed 11 bases at V and 0 bases at J, leaving 3 bases unmatched. Germline CDR1 reads MNHEY; CDR2 reads SMNVEV (reference sequence). The CDR3 protein is CAAGGSSYEQYF. Written as DNA, the CDR3 is TGTGCCGCGGGGGGTAGCTCCTACGAGCAGTACTTC.

The chain joins TRBV19 to TRBJ1-1; 7 nucleotides line up with TRBD1. The CDR3 loop spans 14 amino acids. The germline V gene has CDR1 LNHDA and CDR2 SQIVND (reference sequence). With 1 base clipped from V and 5 bases from J, the junction kept 4 bases outside the gene matches. The chain's CDR3 is CASSIAAGGTEAFF. DNA for the CDR3: TGTGCCAGTAGTATAGCAGCAGGGGGGACTGAAGCTTTCTTT.

The chain links TRBV6-2 or TRBV6-3 to TRBJ2-6; TRBD1 might be the D (6 bases). CDR1 and CDR2 from the germline V gene are MNHEY and SVGEGT. The CDR3 has 17 amino acids. V was pared by 5 bases and J by 0 bases, with 14 bases between. CDR3 loop: CASSQGTLSSGANVLTF. The CDR3 coding sequence is TGTGCCAGCAGTCAGGGGACGCTAAGCTCTGGGGCCAACGTCCTGACTTTC.

The CDR3 is CASSSPGTSGEQYF. DNA of the CDR3: TGTGCCAGCTCAAGCCCCGGGACTAGCGGCGAGCAGTACTTC. The chain recombines TRBV18 with TRBJ2-7; 11 positions agree with TRBD2. The germline CDR1 and CDR2 sequences are KGHSH and LQKENI. V lost 5 bases, J lost 6 bases, and 6 bases stayed unmatched. There are 14 residues in the CDR3. The full variable domain, with the rest looked up from reference TRBV18 and TRBJ2-7, is NAGVMQNPRHLVRRRGQEARLRCSPMKGHSHVYWYRQLPEEGLKFMVYLQKENIIDESGMPKERFSAEFPKEGPSILRIQQVVRGDSAAYFCASSSPGTSGEQYFGPGTRLTVT.

The chain links TRBV6-5 to TRBJ2-7, with TRBD2 matching 9 bases. V lost 6 bases, J lost 3 bases, and 9 bases stayed unmatched. The CDR3 is 15 residues long. Germline CDR1 MNHEY, CDR2 SVGAGI. The CDR3 DNA reads as TGTGCCAGCAGGAAGGATAGCGGGAGAGGCTACGAGCAGTACTTC. Translating gives CASRKDSGRGYEQYF.

The chain is built from TRBV19 and TRBJ2-2, with D tentatively TRBD1 (5 bases). The CDR3 runs 14 residues. Trimming stripped 2 bases from V and 5 bases from J, with 9 bases between. The V gene's germline CDR1 is LNHDA and CDR2 SQIVND (reference sequence). CDR3 loop: CASSIKSGTGELFF. The CDR3 nucleotides are TGTGCCAGTAGTATAAAGTCAGGGACCGGGGAGCTGTTTTTT.

The chain links TRBV28 to TRBJ2-1; the match to TRBD1 covers 9 bases. V lost 4 bases and J lost 3; bases outside the gene matches: 7. Germline CDR1 MDHEN, CDR2 SYDVKM. The CDR3 runs to 16 residues. In nucleotides, the CDR3 is TGTGCCAGCAGTTCAAGCCGGGACAGGGTCTACAATGAGCAGTTCTTC. It yields the protein CASSSSRDRVYNEQFF.

The V and J genes are TRBV28 and TRBJ2-1; 8 bases line up with TRBD1. Germline CDR1 is MDHEN and CDR2 is SYDVKM. The CDR3 sequence is 14 residues long. The V gene end was trimmed by 2 bases and the J gene end by 8 bases; junction bases not matched to a gene: 5. CDR3 sequence: CASSLGTGSDEQFF. Written as DNA, the CDR3 is TGTGCCAGCAGTTTAGGGACAGGTTCCGATGAGCAGTTCTTC.

This clone has only one observation. The chain employs TRBV13 and TRBJ2-2, with D possibly being TRBD1 (6 bases). Germline-derived CDR1 and CDR2 are PRHDT and FYEKMQ (reference sequence). The CDR3 is 16 residues long. The V end was cut by 6 bases, the J end by 0 bases, with 14 bases between. CDR3 protein: CASSLSTGTNTGELFF. CDR3 nucleotides: TGTGCCAGCAGTTTAAGCACAGGGACGAACACCGGGGAGCTGTTTTTT.

The V gene is TRBV2, the J gene TRBJ2-2; 7 nucleotides agree with TRBD1. V was clipped by 6 bases and J by 6 bases; unmatched bases: 4. CDR1 is SNHLY and CDR2 is FYNNEI in the germline V gene. CDR3 length: 13 residues. CDR3 sequence reads: CASRPGQAGELFF. CDR3 bases: TGTGCCAGCAGGCCCGGACAGGCCGGGGAGCTGTTTTTT.

V is TRBV28 and J is TRBJ2-1; D is unclear. CDR3 length: 12 residues. Trimming took off 5 bases at V and 6 bases at J, with 8 bases between the two ends. Germline loops: CDR1 MDHEN, CDR2 SYDVKM. CDR3 coding DNA: TGTGCCAGCAGTCGAGAACCCAATGAGCAGTTCTTC. Its protein is CASSREPNEQFF.

CDR3 loop: CASSLQAGTYEQYF. In nucleotides, the CDR3 is TGTGCCAGCAGTTTGCAAGCGGGAACATACGAGCAGTACTTC. V is TRBV28 and J is TRBJ2-7; the match to TRBD2 covers 7 bases. Trimming removed 3 bases from V and 4 bases from J; junction bases left unmatched: 6. The CDR3 is 14 amino acids. Germline loops: CDR1 MDHEN, CDR2 SYDVKM.